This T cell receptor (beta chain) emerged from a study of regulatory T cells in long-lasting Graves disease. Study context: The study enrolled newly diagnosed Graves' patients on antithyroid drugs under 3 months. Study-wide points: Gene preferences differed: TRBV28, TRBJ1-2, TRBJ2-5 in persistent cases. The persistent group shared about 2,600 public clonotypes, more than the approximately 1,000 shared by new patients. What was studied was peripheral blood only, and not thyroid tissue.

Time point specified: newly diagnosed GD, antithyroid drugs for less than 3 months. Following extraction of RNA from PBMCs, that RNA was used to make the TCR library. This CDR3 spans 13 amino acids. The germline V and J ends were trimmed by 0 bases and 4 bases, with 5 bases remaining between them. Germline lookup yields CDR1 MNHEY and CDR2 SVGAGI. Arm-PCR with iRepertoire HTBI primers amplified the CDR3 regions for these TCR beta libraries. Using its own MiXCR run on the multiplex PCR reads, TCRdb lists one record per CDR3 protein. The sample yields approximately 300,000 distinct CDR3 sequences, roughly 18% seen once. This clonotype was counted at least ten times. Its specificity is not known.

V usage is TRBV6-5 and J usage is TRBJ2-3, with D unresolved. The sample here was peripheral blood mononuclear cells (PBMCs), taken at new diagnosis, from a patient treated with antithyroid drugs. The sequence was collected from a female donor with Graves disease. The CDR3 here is CASSYSQSDTQYF. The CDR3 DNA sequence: TGTGCCAGCAGTTACTCCCAGTCAGATACGCAGTATTTT.